Given below is one T cell receptor beta chain in context. Its specificity is not known. PCR primers comprised 60 Vbeta and 13 Jbeta primers. Assay used: immunoSEQ multiplex PCR; TCRdb lists only in-frame clones, some missing. This sample has 120,000 or so clones; nearly 80% occur once, and the top ten carry 6.3%. Germline-derived CDR1 and CDR2 are LNHNV and YYDKDF (reference sequence). This CDR3 spans 16 amino acids. The trim removed 4 bases at V and 4 bases at J, leaving 11 bases unmatched. The sample originates from a study of cytomegalovirus exposure and HLA in healthy donors. Study details: T cells numbering around 170 million yielded 117 million unique TCR beta sequences in an earlier analysis.

Overall study results and limits: The classifier reportedly diagnosed cytomegalovirus status with high specificity and sensitivity. Earlier analysis yielded a pattern in which most TCR beta V segments were productive about 87% or about 30% of the time.

This rearrangement joins TRBV15 to TRBJ1-2; 8 bases fit TRBD1. This TCR was recovered from a woman aged 40 to 50 in good health and CMV-seronegative. The sequencing input was PBMCs. CDR3 DNA sequence: TGTGCCACCAGCACCTCCAGGGGGCGCACGGTCTATGGCTACACCTTC. Translating gives CATSTSRGRTVYGYTF.